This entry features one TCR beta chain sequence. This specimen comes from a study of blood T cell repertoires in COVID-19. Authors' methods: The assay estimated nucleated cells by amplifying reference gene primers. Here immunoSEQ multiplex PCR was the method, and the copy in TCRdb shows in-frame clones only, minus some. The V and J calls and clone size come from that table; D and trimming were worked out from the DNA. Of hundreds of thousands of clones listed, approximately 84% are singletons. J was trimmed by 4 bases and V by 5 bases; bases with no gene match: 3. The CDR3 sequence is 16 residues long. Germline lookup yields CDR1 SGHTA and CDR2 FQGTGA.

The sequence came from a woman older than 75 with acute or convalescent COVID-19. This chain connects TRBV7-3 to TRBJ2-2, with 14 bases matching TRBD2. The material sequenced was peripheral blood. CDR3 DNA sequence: TGTGCCAGCAGCAAGACTAGCGGGAGGGTCACCGGGGAGCTGTTTTTT. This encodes CASSKTSGRVTGELFF.